The clone carrying this T cell receptor (beta chain) has ten or more counts. The antigen remains unidentified. These data come from a study of T cell repertoires in cytomegalovirus infection. Across the whole study: Indications came from public TCR beta signatures; they pointed to CMV infection and to a matching HLA type.

Study-level results: In two of eight donors, the top clonotype was HLA-C-restricted CMV-specific. Summed public TCR beta family frequency identified CMV carriers bearing the relevant HLA.

One entry per CDR3 protein results from TCRdb running MiXCR on the reads. The sample yields 200,000 to 250,000 distinct CDR3 sequences, roughly 23% seen once. The V segment lost 6 bases and the J segment 2 bases; nucleotides outside the gene matches: 10. This CDR3 region has 16 residues. Germline CDR1 reads SGHTA; CDR2 reads FQGNSA. The clonotype comes from a human donor in good health (CMV status not recorded). Some clones in this sample may be carry-over from other donors' samples. The chain joins TRBV7-2 to TRBJ2-1; 7 bases map to TRBD2. Specimen: CD8+ T cells from PBMCs. The CDR3 DNA reads as TGTGCCAGCAGAAACGAAGCTAGCGGTCCCTACAATGAGCAGTTCTTC. Amino acid sequence: CASRNEASGPYNEQFF.